This TCR beta chain is drawn from a study of metastatic and nonmetastatic thyroid tumors. Germline V gives CDR1 MNHEY, CDR2 SMNVEV (reference sequence). CDR3 length equals 13 residues. The V end was cut by 8 bases, the J end by 4 bases, with 14 bases between. Thyroid surgery had not been preceded by any treatment in any patient. TCRdb used MiXCR to call clones anew from the PCR reads. The data show about 14,000 clones, around a quarter seen once. This sequence joins TRBV27 and TRBJ1-2; tentative D call: TRBD1 (6 bases). The TCR was taken from a female donor with papillary thyroid cancer or a benign thyroid nodule (not recorded which). Some clones in this sample may be carry-over from other donors' samples. Sequencing was done on a sample of blood. The chain's CDR3 is CASVNRASYGYTF. In nucleotides, the CDR3 is TGTGCCAGCGTAAACAGGGCTAGCTATGGCTACACCTTC.